This TCR beta chain was identified during a study of a mutant IDH1 vaccine in newly diagnosed glioma. About the study: The study started vaccination 4-6 weeks after radiotherapy alone, or with temozolomide cycles. Former treatment meant radiotherapy, temozolomide, or both; the majority had gotten both. General study points: Less than 95% of patients showed vaccine-induced immune responses across multiple MHC alleles.

The time point: week 35, safety follow-up. A single vaccine dose contained 300 ug of mutant IDH1 20-mer peptide, and topical imiquimod was used with it. The donors' diagnosis was new WHO grade 3 or 4 astrocytoma that was IDH1-mutant and ATRX-lost. Germline V gene sequence: CDR1 SNHLY, CDR2 FYNNEI. The CDR3 runs 12 residues. Deletions cut 5 bases from V and 7 bases from J, with 12 bases between. On this clone itself: The antigen is unknown.

Some clones are missing from TCRdb's copy, which holds only in-frame ones; the method was immunoSEQ multiplex PCR. The profile shows 40,000 to 50,000 clones, 75% to 90% of them singletons. Sequences were derived from PBMCs, sampled from a glioma patient whose treatment included an IDH1 peptide vaccine. The sequence was obtained from a man in his forties with glioma. The chain has TRBV2 and TRBJ2-7, with no clear D. As DNA, the CDR3 is TGTGCCAGCAGTTGGGCAGGTGGGGAGCAGTACTTC. Translated, it gives CASSWAGGEQYF.